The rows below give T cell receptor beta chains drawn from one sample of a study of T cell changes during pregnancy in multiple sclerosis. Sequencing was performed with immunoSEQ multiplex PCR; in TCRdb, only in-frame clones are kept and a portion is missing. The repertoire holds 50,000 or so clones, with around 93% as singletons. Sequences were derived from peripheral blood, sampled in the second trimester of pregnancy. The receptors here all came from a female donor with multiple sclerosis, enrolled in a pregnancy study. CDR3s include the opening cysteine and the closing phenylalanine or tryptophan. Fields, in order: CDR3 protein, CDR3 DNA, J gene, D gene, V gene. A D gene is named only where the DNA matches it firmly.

CASTGEQETQYF	TGTGCCAGCACCGGGGAACAAGAGACCCAGTACTTC	TRBJ2-5	NA	TRBV6-5
CASSQASLAGAYEQYF	TGCGCCAGCAGCCAAGCGTCGTTGGCGGGAGCCTACGAGCAGTACTTC	TRBJ2-7	TRBD2	TRBV4-3
CASSQTGTTGRWYF	TGTGCCAGCAGCCAGACCGGGACAACCGGGCGATGGTACTTC	TRBJ2-7	NA	TRBV14
CASSPTRLAGYEQYF	TGTGCCAGCAGCCCGACCCGACTAGCGGGATACGAGCAGTACTTC	TRBJ2-7	TRBD2	TRBV11-3
CASSRLRGIYGYTF	TGTGCCAGCAGCCGTCTCAGGGGAATCTATGGCTACACCTTC	TRBJ1-2	NA	TRBV28
CASSSHRGGGGNQPQHF	TGTGCCAGCAGCTCCCATAGGGGTGGGGGAGGGAATCAGCCCCAGCATTTT	TRBJ1-5	NA	TRBV7-2
CASSLQGVGTGELFF	TGTGCCAGCAGCCTCCAGGGGGTAGGCACCGGGGAGCTGTTTTTT	TRBJ2-2	TRBD1	TRBV5-4
CAISEGVANYGYTF	TGTGCCATCAGTGAAGGGGTGGCTAACTATGGCTACACCTTC	TRBJ1-2	NA	TRBV10-3
CASTIGRANTGELFF	TGTGCCAGCACCATCGGCAGGGCGAACACCGGGGAGCTGTTTTTT	TRBJ2-2	NA	TRBV6-6
CASSPGQGTYEQYF	TGTGCCAGCTCACCAGGACAGGGGACCTACGAGCAGTACTTC	TRBJ2-7	TRBD1	TRBV18